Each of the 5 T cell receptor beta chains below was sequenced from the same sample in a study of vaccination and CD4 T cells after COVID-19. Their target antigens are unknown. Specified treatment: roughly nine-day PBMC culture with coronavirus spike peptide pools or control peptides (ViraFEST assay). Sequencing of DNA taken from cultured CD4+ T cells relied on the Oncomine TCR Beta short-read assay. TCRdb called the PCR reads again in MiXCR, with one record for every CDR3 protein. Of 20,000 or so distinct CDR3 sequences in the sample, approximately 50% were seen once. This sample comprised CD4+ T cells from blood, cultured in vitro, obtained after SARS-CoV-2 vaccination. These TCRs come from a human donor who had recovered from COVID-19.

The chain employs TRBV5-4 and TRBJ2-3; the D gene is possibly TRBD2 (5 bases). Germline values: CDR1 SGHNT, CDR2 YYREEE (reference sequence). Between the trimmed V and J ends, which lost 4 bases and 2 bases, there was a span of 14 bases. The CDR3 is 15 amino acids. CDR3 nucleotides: TGTGCCAGCAGCCTCGGAGAGGGCGACACAGATACGCAGTATTTT. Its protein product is CASSLGEGDTDTQYF.

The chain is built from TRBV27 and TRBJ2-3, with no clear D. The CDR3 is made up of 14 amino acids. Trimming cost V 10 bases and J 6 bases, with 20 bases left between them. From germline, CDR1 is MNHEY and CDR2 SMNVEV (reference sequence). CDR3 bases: TGTGCCACCCCCCCCCGACCTCCCTCGGATACGCAGTATTTT. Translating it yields CATPPRPPSDTQYF.

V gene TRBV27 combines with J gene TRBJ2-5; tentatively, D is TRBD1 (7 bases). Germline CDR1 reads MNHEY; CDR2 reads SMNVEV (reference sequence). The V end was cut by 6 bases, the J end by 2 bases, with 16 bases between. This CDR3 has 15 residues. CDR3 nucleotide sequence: TGTGCCAGCAGGGACGCGGGGACAGCTCAAGAGACCCAGTACTTC. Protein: CASRDAGTAQETQYF.

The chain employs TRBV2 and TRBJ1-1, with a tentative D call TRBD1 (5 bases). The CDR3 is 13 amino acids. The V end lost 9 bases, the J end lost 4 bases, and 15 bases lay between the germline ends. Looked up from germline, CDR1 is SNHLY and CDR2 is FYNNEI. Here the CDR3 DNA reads TGTGCCAGTGGTGGGGGTAAGGGCACTGAAGCTTTCTTT. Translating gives CASGGGKGTEAFF.

DNA of the CDR3: TGTGCCAGCAGCGGCGGACAGGGCGGGTATGGCTACACCTTC. It yields the protein CASSGGQGGYGYTF. V is TRBV2 and J is TRBJ1-2; the match to TRBD1 covers 8 bases. J lost 5 bases, V lost 6 bases, and 8 bases had no gene match. CDR1 and CDR2 (germline): SNHLY, FYNNEI. This CDR3 spans 14 amino acids.